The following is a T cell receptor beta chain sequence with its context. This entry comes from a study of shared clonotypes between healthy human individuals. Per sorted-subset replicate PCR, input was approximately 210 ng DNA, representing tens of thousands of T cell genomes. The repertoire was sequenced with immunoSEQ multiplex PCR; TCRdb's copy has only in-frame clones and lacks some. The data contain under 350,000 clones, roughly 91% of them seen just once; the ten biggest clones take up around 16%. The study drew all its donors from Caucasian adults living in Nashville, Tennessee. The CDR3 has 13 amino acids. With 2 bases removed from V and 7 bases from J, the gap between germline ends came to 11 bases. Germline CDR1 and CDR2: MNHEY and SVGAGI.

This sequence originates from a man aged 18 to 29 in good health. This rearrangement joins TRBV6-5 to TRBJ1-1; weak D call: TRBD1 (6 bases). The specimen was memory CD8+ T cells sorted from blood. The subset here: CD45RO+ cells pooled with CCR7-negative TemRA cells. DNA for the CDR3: TGTGCCAGCAGTTACGGGGGGCGCAGTGAAGCTTTCTTT. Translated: CASSYGGRSEAFF.